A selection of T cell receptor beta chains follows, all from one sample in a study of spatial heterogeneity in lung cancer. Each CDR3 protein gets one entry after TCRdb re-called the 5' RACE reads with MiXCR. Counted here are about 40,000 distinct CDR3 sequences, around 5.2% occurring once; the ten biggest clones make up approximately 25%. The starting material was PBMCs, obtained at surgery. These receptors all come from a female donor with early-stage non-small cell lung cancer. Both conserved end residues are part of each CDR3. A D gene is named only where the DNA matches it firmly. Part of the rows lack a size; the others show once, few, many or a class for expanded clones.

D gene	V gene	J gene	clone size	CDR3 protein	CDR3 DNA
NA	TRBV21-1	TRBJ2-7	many	CASSPQRSRGVPYEQYF	TGTGCCAGCAGCCCCCAAAGATCGCGGGGGGTCCCCTACGAGCAGTACTTC
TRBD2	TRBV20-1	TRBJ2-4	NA	CSARVGLAVGNIQYF	TGCAGTGCTAGAGTGGGACTAGCCGTGGGAAACATTCAGTACTTC
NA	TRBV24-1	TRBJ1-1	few	CATSDFSDKGIRGVNTEAFF	TGTGCCACCAGTGATTTTTCCGACAAGGGCATCCGGGGGGTGAACACTGAAGCTTTCTTT
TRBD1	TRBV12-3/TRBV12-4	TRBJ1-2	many	CATTWTGGGYTF	TGTGCCACCACTTGGACAGGGGGTGGCTACACCTTC
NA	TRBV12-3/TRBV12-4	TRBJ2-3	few	CASSPALAGSTDTQYF	TGTGCCAGCAGTCCCGCGTTGGCGGGAAGCACAGATACGCAGTATTTT
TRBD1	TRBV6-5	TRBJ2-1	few	CASSDLGQGSYNEQFF	TGTGCCAGCAGTGACCTGGGACAGGGCTCCTACAATGAGCAGTTCTTC
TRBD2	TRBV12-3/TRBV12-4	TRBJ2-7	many	CASSFGPVTSGDEQYF	TGTGCCAGCAGTTTCGGACCCGTGACTAGCGGGGACGAGCAGTACTTC
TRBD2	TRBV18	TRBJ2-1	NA	CASFSGGTYNEQFF	TGTGCCAGCTTTAGCGGGGGTACCTACAATGAGCAGTTCTTC
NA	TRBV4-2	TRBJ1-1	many	CASSQDFRGNTEAFF	TGTGCCAGCAGCCAAGATTTTAGGGGTAACACTGAAGCTTTCTTT
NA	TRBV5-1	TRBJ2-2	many	CASSWDTGELFF	TGCGCCAGCAGCTGGGACACCGGGGAGCTGTTTTTT
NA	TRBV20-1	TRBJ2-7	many	CSARDRGRSYEQYF	TGCAGTGCTAGAGATAGGGGCAGGAGCTACGAGCAGTACTTC
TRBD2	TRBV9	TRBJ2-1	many	CASSPDRGGWNEQFF	TGTGCCAGCAGCCCTGACCGGGGGGGCTGGAATGAGCAGTTCTTC
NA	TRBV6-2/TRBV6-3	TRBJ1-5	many	CASSTARGRSNQPQHF	TGTGCCAGCAGTACCGCCCGGGGACGGAGCAATCAGCCCCAGCATTTT
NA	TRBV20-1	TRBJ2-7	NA	CSARDTGEGGRRHEQYF	TGCAGTGCTAGAGATACGGGAGAAGGGGGAAGGCGCCACGAGCAGTACTTC
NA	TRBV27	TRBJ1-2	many	CASSFHSLNGYTF	TGTGCCAGCAGTTTCCACTCACTGAATGGCTACACCTTC
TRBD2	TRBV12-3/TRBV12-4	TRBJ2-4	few	CASSLGEGLEYF	TGTGCCAGCAGTTTGGGGGAGGGACTTGAGTACTTC
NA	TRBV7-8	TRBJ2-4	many	CASSLEAGSKNIQYF	TGTGCCAGCAGCTTAGAGGCGGGAAGCAAAAACATTCAGTACTTC
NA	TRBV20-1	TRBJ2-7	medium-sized	CSARDETRGRGEQYF	TGCAGTGCTAGAGATGAGACCCGGGGCCGGGGCGAGCAGTACTTC
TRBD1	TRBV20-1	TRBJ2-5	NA	CSARDLRQGAPRETQYF	TGCAGTGCTAGAGATCTGAGGCAGGGGGCGCCGAGGGAGACCCAGTACTTC
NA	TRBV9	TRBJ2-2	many	CASTHSGWNTGELFF	TGTGCCAGCACCCACTCGGGCTGGAACACCGGGGAGCTGTTTTTT
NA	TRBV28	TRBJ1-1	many	CASQRGANTEAFF	TGTGCCAGCCAAAGAGGGGCCAACACTGAAGCTTTCTTT
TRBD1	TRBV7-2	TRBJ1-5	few	CASSTTGGEQPQHF	TGTGCCAGCAGCACGACAGGGGGAGAACAGCCCCAGCATTTT
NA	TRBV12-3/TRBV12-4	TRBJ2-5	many	CASSSRRYQETQYF	TGTGCCAGCAGTAGCCGCCGGTACCAAGAGACCCAGTACTTC
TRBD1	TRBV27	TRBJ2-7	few	CASSSTRQGPEQYF	TGTGCCAGCAGTTCAACCAGACAGGGGCCCGAGCAGTACTTC
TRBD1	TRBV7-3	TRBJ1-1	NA	CASSLIFPTQGAIPEAFF	TGTGCCAGCAGCTTAATTTTCCCTACTCAGGGGGCAATCCCTGAAGCTTTCTTT
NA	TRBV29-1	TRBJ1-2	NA	CSVEDHRANYGYTF	TGCAGCGTTGAAGACCACAGGGCTAACTATGGCTACACCTTC
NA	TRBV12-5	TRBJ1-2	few	CASGTRGNYGYTF	TGTGCTAGTGGAACCCGGGGCAACTATGGCTACACCTTC
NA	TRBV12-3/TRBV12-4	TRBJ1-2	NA	CASSSGRGYTF	TGTGCCAGCAGTTCTGGACGGGGCTACACCTTC
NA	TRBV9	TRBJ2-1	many	CASSVRGASMSSYNEQFF	TGTGCCAGCAGCGTCCGGGGGGCTTCAATGAGCTCCTACAATGAGCAGTTCTTC
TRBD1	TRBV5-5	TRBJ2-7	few	CASSLGPGQPYEQYF	TGTGCCAGCAGCTTGGGGCCGGGACAGCCCTACGAGCAGTACTTC
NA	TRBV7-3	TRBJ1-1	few	CASSLTGGNTEAFF	TGTGCCAGCAGCCTGACAGGCGGGAACACTGAAGCTTTCTTT
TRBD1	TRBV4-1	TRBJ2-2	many	CASSQDPGTGRTGELFF	TGCGCCAGCAGCCAAGATCCAGGGACAGGCCGCACCGGGGAGCTGTTTTTT
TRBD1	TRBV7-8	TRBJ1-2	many	CASSLLDRGAGYTF	TGTGCCAGCAGCTTATTAGACAGGGGTGCGGGCTACACCTTC
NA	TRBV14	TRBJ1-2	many	CASSQDQGYGYTF	TGTGCCAGCAGCCAAGATCAGGGCTATGGCTACACCTTC
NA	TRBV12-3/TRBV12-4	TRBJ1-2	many	CASGRIYGYTF	TGTGCCAGCGGACGGATCTATGGCTACACCTTC
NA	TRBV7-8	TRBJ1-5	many	CASSSEPGPNQPQHF	TGTGCCAGCAGCTCAGAACCCGGGCCTAATCAGCCCCAGCATTTT
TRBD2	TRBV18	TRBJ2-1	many	CASSPLSGGADNEQFF	TGTGCCAGCTCACCCCTAAGCGGGGGGGCGGACAATGAGCAGTTCTTC
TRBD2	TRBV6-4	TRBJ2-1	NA	CASSLTSGGNNEQFF	TGTGCCAGCAGTTTGACTAGCGGGGGGAACAATGAGCAGTTCTTC
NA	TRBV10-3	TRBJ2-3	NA	CAISEPSGVSSASTDTQYF	TGTGCCATCAGTGAACCCTCGGGGGTGTCTAGCGCAAGCACAGATACGCAGTATTTT
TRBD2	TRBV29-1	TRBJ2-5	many	CSVEPLAGGEETQYF	TGCAGCGTTGAGCCCCTAGCGGGGGGTGAAGAGACCCAGTACTTC
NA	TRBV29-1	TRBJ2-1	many	CSVEIGGHYNEQFF	TGCAGCGTTGAGATCGGCGGGCACTACAATGAGCAGTTCTTC
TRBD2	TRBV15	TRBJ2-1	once	CATSRSTSGGYNEQFF	TGTGCCACCAGCAGATCGACTAGCGGGGGGTACAATGAGCAGTTCTTC
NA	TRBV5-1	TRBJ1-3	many	CASSLDRVSGNTIYF	TGCGCCAGCAGCTTGGACAGGGTCTCTGGAAACACCATATATTTT
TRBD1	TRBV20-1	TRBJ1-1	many	CSGDRGGTEAFF	TGCAGTGGAGACAGGGGGGGCACTGAAGCTTTCTTT
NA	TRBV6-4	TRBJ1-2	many	CASSDSTAPWNYGYTF	TGTGCCAGCAGTGACTCCACAGCTCCATGGAACTATGGCTACACCTTC
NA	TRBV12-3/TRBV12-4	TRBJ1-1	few	CASSRRGNTEAFF	TGTGCCAGCAGCCGCAGGGGGAACACTGAAGCTTTCTTT
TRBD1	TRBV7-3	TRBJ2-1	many	CASSPRTGNEQFF	TGTGCCAGCAGCCCCCGGACAGGGAATGAGCAGTTCTTC
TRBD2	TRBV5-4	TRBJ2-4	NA	CASSRTSENIQYF	TGTGCCAGCAGTCGGACTAGTGAAAACATTCAGTACTTC
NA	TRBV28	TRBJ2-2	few	CASSLPAFANTGELFF	TGTGCCAGCAGTTTACCGGCATTCGCGAACACCGGGGAGCTGTTTTTT
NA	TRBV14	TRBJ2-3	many	CASSPKGVTQYF	TGTGCCAGCAGCCCAAAAGGGGTAACGCAGTATTTT
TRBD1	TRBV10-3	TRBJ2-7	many	CATGTGEYEQYF	TGTGCCACCGGGACAGGGGAATACGAGCAGTACTTC
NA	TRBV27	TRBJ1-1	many	CASRIKFGFLNTEAFF	TGTGCCAGCAGGATAAAATTCGGGTTTTTGAACACTGAAGCTTTCTTT
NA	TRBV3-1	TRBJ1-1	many	CASSQGGGLLNTEAFF	TGTGCCAGCAGCCAGGGTGGCGGGCTCCTTAACACTGAAGCTTTCTTT
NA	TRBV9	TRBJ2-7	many	CASSVGHRQEEQYF	TGTGCCAGCAGCGTAGGTCACCGCCAGGAAGAGCAGTACTTC
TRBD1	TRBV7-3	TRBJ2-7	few	CASSSNRGGEQYF	TGTGCCAGCAGCTCAAACAGGGGCGGCGAGCAGTACTTC